Presented here are 29 T cell receptor beta chains from one specimen sequenced in a study of technical replicates of blood from a handful of donors. The repertoire was sequenced with immunoSEQ multiplex PCR; TCRdb's copy has only in-frame clones and lacks some. The profile shows nearly 80,000 clones, roughly 93% of them singletons. Source material: T cells isolated from PBMCs. The receptor set was obtained from a human donor in good health.

The CDR3 here is CASSHIGRTDTGELFF. Here the CDR3 DNA reads TGTGCCAGCAGCCACATTGGGCGGACTGACACCGGGGAGCTGTTTTTT. The chain recombines TRBV7-8 with TRBJ2-2, with D tentatively TRBD2 (5 bases). Looked up from germline, CDR1 is SGHVS and CDR2 is FQNEAQ. The CDR3 covers 16 residues. Deletions cut 5 bases from V and 3 bases from J, with 16 bases between. Full variable domain (remainder filled in from reference TRBV7-8 and TRBJ2-2): GAGVSQSPRYKVAKRGQDVALRCDPISGHVSLFWYQQALGQGPEFLTYFQNEAQLDKSGLPSDRFFAERPEGSVSTLKIQRTQQEDSAVYLCASSHIGRTDTGELFFGEGSRLTVL.

The chain carries TRBV19 and TRBJ1-5, with 9 bases identical to TRBD1. Germline V CDR1 and CDR2: LNHDA, SQIVND (reference sequence). The CDR3 extends over 17 amino acids. The junction had 9 bases not matched to a gene; V was cut back by 5 bases and J by 1 base. The CDR3 nucleotides read TGTGCCAGTAGTCGGGGACAGGGAATATGGAGCAATCAGCCCCAGCATTTT. Translating it yields CASSRGQGIWSNQPQHF.

This clone showed up just once. J is TRBJ2-2 and V is TRBV2; D may be TRBD1 (6 bases). CDR1 and CDR2 (germline): SNHLY, FYNNEI. The CDR3 runs 14 residues. The V and J ends lost 8 bases and 5 bases respectively, with 15 bases between them. The CDR3 sequence is CASGQLGGTGELFF. The CDR3 DNA sequence: TGTGCCAGCGGACAGCTGGGTGGTACCGGGGAGCTGTTTTTT.

This clone was seen a single time. The chain is built from TRBV10-3 and TRBJ1-1; unclear D gene. This CDR3 is built from 11 residues. Trimming took 5 bases from V and 2 from J, leaving 3 bases between them. CDR1 and CDR2 from the germline V gene are ENHRY and SYGVKD. CDR3 region: CAISTNTEAFF. Written as DNA, the CDR3 is TGTGCCATCAGTACTAACACTGAAGCTTTCTTT.

CDR3 nucleotides: TGTGCCAGCAGCGTAGACGGTGGGAGTGAAAAACTGTTTTTT. This gives the protein CASSVDGGSEKLFF. The J gene is TRBJ1-4, the V gene TRBV9; D is ambiguous. V shed 0 bases and J shed 7 bases, with 10 bases lying between them. This CDR3 contains 14 residues. Germline assignment: CDR1 SGDLS and CDR2 YYNGEE. The complete variable domain, with remaining parts taken from reference TRBV9 and TRBJ1-4, reads DSGVTQTPKHLITATGQRVTLRCSPRSGDLSVYWYQQSLDQGLQFLIQYYNGEERAKGNILERFSAQQFPDLHSELNLSSLELGDSALYFCASSVDGGSEKLFFGSGTQLSVL.

The J gene is TRBJ2-7, the V gene TRBV27; D remains unclear. CDR1 is MNHEY, CDR2 SMNVEV, per germline (reference sequence). This CDR3 is built from 13 residues. Trimming cost V 4 bases and J 2 bases, with 9 bases left between them. CDR3 residues: CASSYSPAYEQYF. DNA for the CDR3: TGTGCCAGCAGTTATAGCCCTGCCTACGAGCAGTACTTC.

This sequence joins TRBV6-5 and TRBJ1-4; D not certain. Germline loops: CDR1 MNHEY, CDR2 SVGAGI. The CDR3 has 12 residues. V was cut by 6 bases and J by 4 bases, with 6 bases left in between. CDR3: CASSPNNEKLFF. The CDR3 nucleotides read TGTGCCAGCAGCCCTAATAATGAAAAACTGTTTTTT.

In nucleotides, the CDR3 is TGTGCCAGCAGTTACTCGACTAGATTAGCCCCGGCTACGCAGTATTTT. As protein: CASSYSTRLAPATQYF. The V call is TRBV6-5, the J call TRBJ2-3, with D possibly TRBD2 on 6 matching bases. The V gene lost 0 bases and the J gene lost 8 bases, with 18 bases spanning the gap. The V gene's germline CDR1 is MNHEY and CDR2 SVGAGI. The length of the CDR3 is 16 residues.

This chain uses TRBV7-3 with TRBJ2-7, with 12 bases matching TRBD2. The length of the CDR3 is 19 residues. The trim removed 2 bases at V and 2 bases at J, leaving 13 bases unmatched. CDR1 and CDR2 (germline): SGHTA, FQGTGA. CDR3 DNA: TGTGCCAGCAGCTTATTCCCTCTAGCGGGAGGGAATCTACCCTACGAGCAGTACTTC. Its translation is CASSLFPLAGGNLPYEQYF.

The chain combines TRBV19 with TRBJ2-1; TRBD2 aligns across 9 bases. Germline V gene lookup returns CDR1 LNHDA and CDR2 SQIVND (reference sequence). This CDR3 has 14 amino acids. Trimming took 6 bases from V and 4 from J; bases not matched to a gene: 4. The CDR3 DNA sequence: TGTGCCAGTAGATGGACTAGCGATTACAATGAGCAGTTCTTC. It translates to CASRWTSDYNEQFF.

The V gene is TRBV2, the J gene TRBJ2-1; 8 nucleotides line up with TRBD2. Germline CDR1 is SNHLY and CDR2 is FYNNEI. This CDR3 has 14 amino acids. J gave up 0 bases and V 6 bases, and 1 base lay outside the gene matches. The CDR3 protein is CASRGTSSYNEQFF. CDR3 nucleotide sequence: TGTGCCAGCAGGGGGACTAGCTCCTACAATGAGCAGTTCTTC. Supplemented by reference TRBV2 and TRBJ2-1, the full variable domain reads EPEVTQTPSHQVTQMGQEVILRCVPISNHLYFYWYRQILGQKVEFLVSFYNNEISEKSEIFDDQFSVERPDGSNFTLKIRSTKLEDSAMYFCASRGTSSYNEQFFGPGTRLTVL.

The gene calls are TRBV5-1 and TRBJ1-3; D unresolved. This CDR3 region has 18 residues. V lost 4 bases and J lost 0, with 20 bases in between. Germline V gene sequence: CDR1 SGHRS, CDR2 YFSETQ. This CDR3 reads CASSLEAGGVSSGNTIYF. The CDR3 coding sequence is TGCGCCAGCAGCCTGGAGGCGGGCGGCGTAAGCTCTGGAAACACCATATATTTT.

The chain has TRBV9 and TRBJ1-3, with 7 bases matching TRBD1. This CDR3 spans 15 amino acids. The germline V gene has CDR1 SGDLS and CDR2 YYNGEE. Trimming at V came to 4 bases and at J to 0 bases, leaving 4 bases not matched to a gene. CDR3: CASSFTGVSGNTIYF. The CDR3 DNA sequence: TGTGCCAGCAGCTTCACAGGGGTCTCTGGAAACACCATATATTTT. The variable domain in full, completed from reference TRBV9 and TRBJ1-3, reads DSGVTQTPKHLITATGQRVTLRCSPRSGDLSVYWYQQSLDQGLQFLIQYYNGEERAKGNILERFSAQQFPDLHSELNLSSLELGDSALYFCASSFTGVSGNTIYFGEGSWLTVV.

A single count supports this clone. The rearrangement links TRBV5-1 to TRBJ2-2; maybe TRBD2 (6 bases). The length of the CDR3 is 17 residues. Trimming took off 1 base at V and 4 bases at J, with 17 bases between the two ends. Per the germline V gene, CDR1 is SGHRS and CDR2 is YFSETQ. CDR3 residues: CASSLIRELAGTGELFF. CDR3 sequence (DNA): TGCGCCAGCAGCTTGATTCGGGAGTTGGCGGGCACCGGGGAGCTGTTTTTT.

The V gene is TRBV11-2, the J gene TRBJ2-7, with a possible D match to TRBD1 (6 bases). The CDR3 spans 14 residues. Trimming removed 1 base at V and 3 bases at J, with 10 bases between. Germline CDR1 SGHAT, CDR2 FQNNGV. The CDR3, as DNA: TGTGCCAGCAGCTTAGTGTCAGGGGTCTACGAGCAGTACTTC. This gives the protein CASSLVSGVYEQYF.

The genes are TRBV5-1 and TRBJ2-5; 9 bases align to TRBD1. CDR3 length: 15 residues. V lost 3 bases and J lost 5; bases outside the gene matches: 8. CDR1 and CDR2 from the germline V gene are SGHRS and YFSETQ. CDR3 bases: TGCGCCAGCAGCTCCATGACAGGGGGAACCGAGACCCAGTACTTC. It encodes CASSSMTGGTETQYF. The whole variable domain, remainder taken from reference TRBV5-1 and TRBJ2-5, is KAGVTQTPRYLIKTRGQQVTLSCSPISGHRSVSWYQQTPGQGLQFLFEYFSETQRNKGNFPGRFSGRQFSNSRSEMNVSTLELGDSALYLCASSSMTGGTETQYFGPGTRLLVL.

The chain joins TRBV9 to TRBJ1-1; a possible D gene is TRBD1 (5 bases). The CDR3 contains 15 residues. Trimming cost V 1 base and J 1 base, with 11 bases left between them. Germline-derived CDR1 and CDR2 are SGDLS and YYNGEE. CDR3 nucleotide sequence: TGTGCCAGCAGCGTATTACAGGCCCCGAACACTGAAGCTTTCTTT. It specifies CASSVLQAPNTEAFF. The entire variable domain, with the rest obtained from reference TRBV9 and TRBJ1-1, is as follows: DSGVTQTPKHLITATGQRVTLRCSPRSGDLSVYWYQQSLDQGLQFLIQYYNGEERAKGNILERFSAQQFPDLHSELNLSSLELGDSALYFCASSVLQAPNTEAFFGQGTRLTVV.

This clone has more than one count but fewer than ten. J is TRBJ2-2 and V is TRBV6-5; D remains unclear. The CDR3 has 16 residues. Per the germline V gene, CDR1 is MNHEY and CDR2 is SVGAGI. V lost 0 bases and J lost 1, with 9 bases in between. Here the CDR3 reads CASSYSTTMNTGELFF. The CDR3 DNA reads as TGTGCCAGCAGTTACTCGACGACAATGAACACCGGGGAGCTGTTTTTT.

The chain combines TRBV4-2 with TRBJ2-7; 8 bases match TRBD2. The germline CDR1 and CDR2 sequences are LGHNA and YNFKEQ. Unmatched junction bases numbered 5, after V lost 4 bases and J lost 0 bases. This CDR3 region has 15 residues. CDR3 sequence reads: CASSPIAGNSYEQYF. CDR3 in DNA: TGTGCCAGCAGCCCTATAGCGGGAAACTCCTACGAGCAGTACTTC.

The chain recombines TRBV4-3 with TRBJ2-3, with 11 positions matching TRBD2. Trimming at V came to 1 base and at J to 6 bases, leaving 9 bases not matched to a gene. Per the germline V gene, CDR1 is LGHNA and CDR2 is YSLEER. The CDR3 totals 17 residues. CDR3 region: CASSQVLAGERADTQYF. The CDR3 bases are TGCGCCAGCAGCCAAGTACTAGCGGGAGAAAGAGCCGATACGCAGTATTTT.

V usage is TRBV7-2 and J usage is TRBJ1-1, with 7 bases identical to TRBD1. Germline loops: CDR1 SGHTA, CDR2 FQGNSA. Losses at the gene ends were 5 bases for V and 3 bases for J; bases not matched to a gene: 12. The CDR3 consists of 16 residues. The chain's CDR3 is CASSPTDRETDTEAFF. CDR3 nucleotide sequence: TGTGCCAGCAGCCCTACTGACAGGGAAACGGACACTGAAGCTTTCTTT.

This chain joins TRBV10-2 and TRBJ1-2; TRBD1 aligns across 7 bases. The CDR3 totals 15 residues. With 2 bases clipped from V and 4 bases from J, the junction kept 7 bases outside the gene matches. In germline, CDR1 is WSHSY, CDR2 SAAADI. The CDR3 loop is CASSEDREVPYGYTF. CDR3 in DNA: TGCGCCAGCAGTGAGGACAGGGAAGTGCCCTATGGCTACACCTTC.

The CDR3 DNA is TGTGCCATCAGTGAGGACAGGGAGTCCTACGAGCAGTACTTC. Its translation is CAISEDRESYEQYF. V is TRBV10-3 and J is TRBJ2-7; TRBD1 agrees at 7 bases. V was pared by 2 bases and J by 1 base, with 2 bases of the junction left unmatched. The CDR3 totals 14 residues. Germline assignment: CDR1 ENHRY and CDR2 SYGVKD.

V is TRBV28 and J is TRBJ2-5; possible D gene TRBD1, 6 bases. Germline CDR1 is MDHEN and CDR2 is SYDVKM. The CDR3 consists of 16 residues. Deletions cut 7 bases from V and 4 bases from J, with 22 bases between. DNA of the CDR3: TGTGCCAGCACCGACGATGCCCACAGGGCAGGAGAGACCCAGTACTTC. It encodes CASTDDAHRAGETQYF.

V and J are TRBV4-1 and TRBJ1-4, with 8 bases matching TRBD1. V was clipped by 0 bases and J by 7 bases; unmatched bases: 10. Germline assignment: CDR1 MGHRA and CDR2 YSYEKL. The CDR3 runs 17 residues. The CDR3 is CASSQEGERTGTEKLFF. CDR3 sequence (DNA): TGCGCCAGCAGCCAAGAGGGGGAGAGGACAGGGACTGAAAAACTGTTTTTT.

The gene calls are TRBV2 and TRBJ2-2, with D possibly matching TRBD2 (5 bases). This CDR3 contains 13 residues. Germline V gene sequence: CDR1 SNHLY, CDR2 FYNNEI. V was pared by 3 bases and J by 5 bases, with 7 bases between. CDR3 region: CASSERLTGELFF. CDR3 bases: TGTGCCAGCAGTGAGAGACTAACCGGGGAGCTGTTTTTT. Looking up the rest from reference TRBV2 and TRBJ2-2 gives the full variable domain: EPEVTQTPSHQVTQMGQEVILRCVPISNHLYFYWYRQILGQKVEFLVSFYNNEISEKSEIFDDQFSVERPDGSNFTLKIRSTKLEDSAMYFCASSERLTGELFFGEGSRLTVL.

The chain joins TRBV19 to TRBJ1-6; a weak D match, TRBD1 (5 bases). This CDR3 comprises 14 residues. The V gene's germline CDR1 is LNHDA and CDR2 SQIVND (reference sequence). V was pared by 4 bases and J by 10 bases, with 14 bases between. The CDR3 region has the DNA TGTGCCAGTAGTAGCAGGGTTCCAGGCTCACCCCTCCACTTT. Amino acids: CASSSRVPGSPLHF.

The chain employs TRBV30 and TRBJ1-1, with D unresolved. Trimming took off 2 bases at V and 3 bases at J, with 10 bases between the two ends. This CDR3 region has 13 residues. From germline, CDR1 is GTSNPN and CDR2 SVGIG (reference sequence). The CDR3 is CAWSPQVDTEAFF. CDR3 DNA: TGTGCCTGGAGTCCCCAGGTGGACACTGAAGCTTTCTTT.

V usage is TRBV27 and J usage is TRBJ1-1; TRBD1 aligns across 8 bases. This CDR3 comprises 17 residues. V lost 2 bases, J lost 4 bases, and 12 bases stayed unmatched. Germline CDR1 is MNHEY and CDR2 is SMNVEV (reference sequence). This CDR3 reads CASSLRTGGTLVTEAFF. The CDR3 DNA reads TGTGCCAGCAGTTTAAGAACAGGGGGAACCCTCGTCACTGAAGCTTTCTTT.